The TCR beta chain described here comes from a study of prognosis after radiotherapy for stage I lung cancer. Germline CDR1 reads SGHAT; CDR2 reads FQNNGV. CDR3 length: 15 amino acids. V lost 5 bases and J 5 bases, leaving 16 bases between the germline ends. This clonotype showed up many times. TCR beta CDR3 was amplified from genomic DNA by two-round multiplex PCR. First-round PCR amplification was performed with primers specific to each TRBV and TRBJ gene. One entry per CDR3 protein, called by TCRdb with MiXCR from the multiplex PCR reads. This table has around 17,000 distinct CDR3 sequences, 29% appearing once.

The sequences come from PBMCs, collected before or after stereotactic body radiation therapy (not recorded which). This TCR was recovered from a donor of 50 years or more with non-small cell lung cancer. The chain combines TRBV11-2 with TRBJ1-3; maybe TRBD1 (6 bases). The CDR3 is CASSPGDFLRNTIYF. Here the CDR3 DNA reads TGTGCCAGCAGCCCAGGGGACTTCCTCCGAAACACCATATATTTT.